The source of this T cell receptor beta chain is a study of monozygotic twins with cystic fibrosis (dated by TCRdb to about 2021). Background on the whole study: Barcoded libraries were made from 2.5 to 3 micrograms of fragmented DNA using about 16 PCR cycles. Twins were ranked among 800 to 1,100 cohort participants for weight-for-height and FEVPerc (FEV1 disease centile) at the day of blood sampling. The cohort comprised ten female and six male twin pairs aged about 2.0 to 40 years, median roughly 8.7 years, mostly children and adolescents. TCR beta repertoires were compared within and between 16 monozygotic twin pairs with cystic fibrosis so that genetic influence on V and J gene usage could be assessed. Data for three of the twin pairs had been reported earlier in a different context.

Following the manufacturer's instructions, the researchers used the immunoSEQ immune profiling system to amplify TCR beta CDR3 regions via multiplex PCR. Sequencing was performed on an Illumina NextSeq system. Per the source publication's procedure: Sequence data were processed on the immunoSEQ Analyzer platform, and clonality was calculated as the square root of Simpson's index of productive rearrangements. Jensen-Shannon distance served as the measure of similarity in V and J usage, while OLGA was used to compute CDR3 generation probabilities. The researchers looked up shared CDR3 sequences in the immuneACCESS database (August 2020) and in VDJdb (December 2020). Drawn from immuneACCESS, this table holds only the in-frame rearrangements with V and J called that TCRdb kept. Clones are partly lost; checked studies trace under half to an unresolved V gene and leave the rest unexplained. V and J calls and clone size are given by that table; D and trimming were obtained from the DNA. The sample table lists around 20,000 clones, roughly nine tenths of them with a count of one. The biggest ten clones account for roughly 1.4% of the sample.

To note about this clone: Its antigen target is currently unknown. No base quality information exists; no much larger clone differs at one position.

The twin pairs came from the European Cystic Fibrosis Twin and Sibling Study Cohort, a cohort that recruited patients from over a hundred CF clinics across 14 European countries. Zygosity and CFTR genotype were verified in-house, and zygosity was tested by multiplex PCR of nine short tandem repeat loci. Each twin gave a peripheral blood sample, and clinical parameters were documented on that same day of blood sampling. Phenol/chloroform extraction was used to isolate genomic DNA from peripheral blood cells, and the DNA was then kept in TE buffer at 4 degrees C. The germline V gene (reference sequence) sets CDR1 to LNHDA and CDR2 to SQIVND. Trimming takes 4 bases off V and 0 bases off J; junction bases not matched to a gene: 15. Measured from the cysteine to the phenylalanine, the CDR3 is 19 residues long. The read is trimmed to its CDR3 DNA, 57 bases read in frame from base 1. Broad study findings and their caveats: The greatest similarity to the co-twin was observed for V gene usage in 13 of 16 pairs and for J usage in 8 of 16 pairs, which suggested genetic constraints. Nucleotide-identical clonotype sharing was significantly higher within monozygotic CF twin pairs than between unrelated CF individuals (P = 0.000026, Mann-Whitney). Simpson clonality tended to be low (median around 0.0088), which suggests a naive-dominated repertoire, although clonality was higher in the most severely affected patients. Only a small cohort was studied, and no association of shared CDR3 numbers with age, concordance or disease severity was found.

The receptor comes from a girl under 10 years old with cystic fibrosis. The sequence joins TRBV19 to TRBJ2-1, with 7 bases matching TRBD2. Sequencing was done on a sample of blood. CDR3 loop: CASSRRMVGGPGSYNEQFF. At the DNA level, the sequence is TGTGCCAGTAGTAGGCGGATGGTGGGAGGGCCCGGCTCCTACAATGAGCAGTTCTTC.